This T cell receptor (beta chain) stems from a study of tissue T cells after allogeneic stem cell transplantation. Survey-depth TCRbeta CDR3 sequencing reported V/J genes and productive frequencies. Generated by immunoSEQ multiplex PCR, the TCRdb table keeps only in-frame clones and is missing some. The sample lists 5,000 or so clones, over 30% occurring once. Indicated time point: mouse harvest day 14 after allogeneic transplant. Tail vein injection delivered 10^7 T-cell-depleted bone marrow cells and 10^6 splenic CD5+ T cells. B6 (H2b) cells into BALB/c (H2d) mice; tissues taken at day 7 or 14. Study findings and constraints: Anatomically similar tissues had similar TCR repertoires within each patient.

This clone is classed as large (0.1 to 1%). Its antigen remains unknown. Gene and germline names: mouse. Coverage ceases 1 residue before the CDR3 finishes, and the germline J gene fills in the end. CDR3 size: 14 residues. Germline V lookup: CDR1 SNHLY, CDR2 FYNGKV (reference sequence). The J segment lost 5 bases and the V segment lost 3 bases, leaving 3 bases of the junction unmatched. What was sequenced was gut tissue. The chain couples TRBV3 to TRBJ2-1; 8 positions agree with TRBD2. The sequence derives from a female BALB/c mouse given C57BL/6 T cells with graft-versus-host disease after an allogeneic hematopoietic cell transplant. The CDR3 is CASSFGWGDAEQFF. The CDR3 DNA, read in part, is TGTGCCAGCAGCTTTGGCTGGGGGGATGCTGAGCAGTTC.